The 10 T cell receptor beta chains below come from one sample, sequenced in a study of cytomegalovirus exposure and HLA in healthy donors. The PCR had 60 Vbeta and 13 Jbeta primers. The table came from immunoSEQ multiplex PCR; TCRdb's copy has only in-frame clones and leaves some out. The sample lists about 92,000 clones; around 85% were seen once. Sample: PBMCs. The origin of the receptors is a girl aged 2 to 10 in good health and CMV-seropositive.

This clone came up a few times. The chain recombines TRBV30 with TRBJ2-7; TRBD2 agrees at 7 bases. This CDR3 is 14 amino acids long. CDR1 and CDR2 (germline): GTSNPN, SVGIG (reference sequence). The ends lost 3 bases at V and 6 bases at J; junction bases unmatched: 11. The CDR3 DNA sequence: TGTGCCTGGAGAGAAACGACTAGCTACGGCGAGCAGTACTTC. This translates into CAWRETTSYGEQYF.

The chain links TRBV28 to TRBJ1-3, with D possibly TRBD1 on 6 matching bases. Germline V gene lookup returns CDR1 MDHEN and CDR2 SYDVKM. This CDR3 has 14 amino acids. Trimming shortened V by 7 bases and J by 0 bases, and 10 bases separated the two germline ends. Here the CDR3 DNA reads TGTGCCAGCAAGGACAGAGTCTCTGGAAACACCATATATTTT. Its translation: CASKDRVSGNTIYF.

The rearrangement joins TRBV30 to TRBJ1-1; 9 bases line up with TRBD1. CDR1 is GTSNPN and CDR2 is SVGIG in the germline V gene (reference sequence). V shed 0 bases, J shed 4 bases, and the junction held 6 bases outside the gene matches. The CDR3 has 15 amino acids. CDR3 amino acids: CAWSVLGQGGTEAFF. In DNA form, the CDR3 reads TGTGCCTGGAGTGTTTTGGGACAGGGTGGCACTGAAGCTTTCTTT.

CDR3 nucleotide sequence: TGTGCCAGCAGTTATCGGACAGGGGGCAGGGTTGAGCAGTTCTTC. This translates into CASSYRTGGRVEQFF. The chain carries TRBV28 and TRBJ2-1, with 11 nucleotides matching TRBD1. The CDR3 runs to 15 residues. V shed 4 bases and J 9 bases; nucleotides not matched to a gene: 8. Germline V lookup: CDR1 MDHEN, CDR2 SYDVKM.

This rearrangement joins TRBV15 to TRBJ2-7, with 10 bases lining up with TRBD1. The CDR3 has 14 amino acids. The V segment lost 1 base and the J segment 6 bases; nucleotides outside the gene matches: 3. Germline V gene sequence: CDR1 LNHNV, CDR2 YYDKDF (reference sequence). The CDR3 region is CATSRGTGGGEQYF. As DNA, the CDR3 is TGTGCCACCAGCAGAGGGACAGGGGGTGGCGAGCAGTACTTC.

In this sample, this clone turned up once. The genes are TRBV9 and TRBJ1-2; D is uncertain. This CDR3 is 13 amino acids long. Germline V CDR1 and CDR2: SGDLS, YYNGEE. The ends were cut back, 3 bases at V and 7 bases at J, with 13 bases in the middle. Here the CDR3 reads CASSGRGVGGYTF. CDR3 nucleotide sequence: TGTGCCAGCAGCGGACGGGGTGTCGGTGGCTACACCTTC. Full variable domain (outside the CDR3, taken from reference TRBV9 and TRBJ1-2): DSGVTQTPKHLITATGQRVTLRCSPRSGDLSVYWYQQSLDQGLQFLIQYYNGEERAKGNILERFSAQQFPDLHSELNLSSLELGDSALYFCASSGRGVGGYTFGSGTRLTVV.

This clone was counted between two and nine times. As DNA, the CDR3 is TGCAGCGTTTCGGTGAACTACGAGCAGTACTTC. Translation: CSVSVNYEQYF. V usage is TRBV29-1 and J usage is TRBJ2-7; no clear D. This CDR3 spans 11 amino acids. V was clipped by 5 bases and J by 3 bases, with 8 bases between them. Germline CDR1 is SQVTM and CDR2 is ANQGSEA.

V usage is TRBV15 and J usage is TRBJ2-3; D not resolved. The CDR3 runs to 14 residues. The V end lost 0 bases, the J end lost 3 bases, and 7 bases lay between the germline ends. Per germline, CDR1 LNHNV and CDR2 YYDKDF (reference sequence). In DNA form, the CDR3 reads TGTGCCACCAGCAGAGATCCGGTAACAGATACGCAGTATTTT. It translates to CATSRDPVTDTQYF.

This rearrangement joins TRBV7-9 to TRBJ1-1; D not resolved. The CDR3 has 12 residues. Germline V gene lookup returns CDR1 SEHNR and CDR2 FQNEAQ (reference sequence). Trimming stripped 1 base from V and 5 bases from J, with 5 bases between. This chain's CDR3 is CASSLGETEAFF. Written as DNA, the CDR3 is TGTGCCAGCAGCTTAGGAGAGACTGAAGCTTTCTTT.

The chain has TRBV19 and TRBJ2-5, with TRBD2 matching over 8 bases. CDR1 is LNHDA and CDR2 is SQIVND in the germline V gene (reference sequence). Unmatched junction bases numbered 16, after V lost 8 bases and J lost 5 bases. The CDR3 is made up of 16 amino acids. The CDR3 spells CASSPLAAKMGETQYF. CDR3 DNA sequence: TGTGCCAGTTCTCCACTAGCGGCCAAAATGGGGGAGACCCAGTACTTC.